This TCR beta chain came from a study of shared clonotypes between healthy human individuals. General study results and limits: Genetic and exposure-history diversity was limited by the small donor number.

CDR1 MNHEY and CDR2 SVGAGI come from the germline V gene. The CDR3 contains 12 residues. Deletions cut 5 bases from V and 8 bases from J, with 10 bases between. Measured with immunoSEQ multiplex PCR; TCRdb has only the in-frame clones, and not every one. This sample has about 600,000 clones, with roughly 97% found just once. In regard to this clone: Its antigen is currently unknown.

This clonotype originated in a woman aged 25 to 39 in good health. The sequenced sample consisted of naive CD4+ T cells sorted from blood. Regarding subset: CD45RA+ positively selected. This chain joins TRBV6-5 and TRBJ2-1; maybe TRBD1 (5 bases). The chain's CDR3 is CASSPPGHEQFF. For the CDR3, the DNA is TGTGCCAGCAGTCCGCCAGGGCATGAGCAGTTCTTC.